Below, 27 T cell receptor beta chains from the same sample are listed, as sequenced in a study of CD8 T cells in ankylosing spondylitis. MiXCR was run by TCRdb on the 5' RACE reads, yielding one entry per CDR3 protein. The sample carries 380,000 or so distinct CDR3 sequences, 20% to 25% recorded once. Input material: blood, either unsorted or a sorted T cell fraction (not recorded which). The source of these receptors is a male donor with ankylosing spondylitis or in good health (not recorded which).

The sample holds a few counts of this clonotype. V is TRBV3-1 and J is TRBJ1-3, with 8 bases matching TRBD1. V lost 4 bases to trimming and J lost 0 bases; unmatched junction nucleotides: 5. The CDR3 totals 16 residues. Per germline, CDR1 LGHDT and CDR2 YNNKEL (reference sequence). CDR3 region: CASSPGQGTSGNTIYF. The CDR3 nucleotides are TGTGCCAGCAGCCCTGGACAGGGTACCTCTGGAAACACCATATATTTT.

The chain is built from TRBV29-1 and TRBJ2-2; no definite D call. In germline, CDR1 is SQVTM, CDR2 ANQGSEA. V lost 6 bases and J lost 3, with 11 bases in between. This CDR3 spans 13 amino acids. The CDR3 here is CSVPLEDTGELFF. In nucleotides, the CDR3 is TGCAGCGTACCCTTGGAAGACACCGGGGAGCTGTTTTTT.

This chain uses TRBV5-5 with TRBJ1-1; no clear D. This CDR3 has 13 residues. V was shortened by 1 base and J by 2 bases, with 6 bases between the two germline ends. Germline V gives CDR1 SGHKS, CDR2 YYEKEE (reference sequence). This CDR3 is CASSLRPNTEAFF. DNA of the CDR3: TGTGCCAGCAGCTTGCGGCCTAACACTGAAGCTTTCTTT.

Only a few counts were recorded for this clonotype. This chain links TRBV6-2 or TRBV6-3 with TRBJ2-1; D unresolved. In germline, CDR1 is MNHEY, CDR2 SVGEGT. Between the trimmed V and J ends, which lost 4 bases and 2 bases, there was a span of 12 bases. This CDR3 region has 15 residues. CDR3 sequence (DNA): TGTGCCAGCAGTTCCGGCCCAGGAACCTACAATGAGCAGTTCTTC. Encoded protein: CASSSGPGTYNEQFF.

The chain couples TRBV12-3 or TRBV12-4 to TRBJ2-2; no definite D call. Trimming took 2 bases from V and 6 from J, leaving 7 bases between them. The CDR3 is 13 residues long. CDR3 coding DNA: TGTGCCAGCAGTTTACTGGGGTCCGGGGAGCTGTTTTTT. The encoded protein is CASSLLGSGELFF.

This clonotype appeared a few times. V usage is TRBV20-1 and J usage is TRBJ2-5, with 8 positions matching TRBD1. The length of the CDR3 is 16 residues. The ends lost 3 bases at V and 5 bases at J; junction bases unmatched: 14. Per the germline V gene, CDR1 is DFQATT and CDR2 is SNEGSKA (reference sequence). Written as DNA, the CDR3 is TGCAGTGCTAGCACAACCGCGGACAGGGCACTGGAGACCCAGTACTTC. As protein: CSASTTADRALETQYF.

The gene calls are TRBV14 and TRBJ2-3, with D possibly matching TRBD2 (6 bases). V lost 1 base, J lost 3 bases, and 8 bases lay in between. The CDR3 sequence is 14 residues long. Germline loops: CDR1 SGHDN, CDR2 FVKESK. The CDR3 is CASSQAGETDTQYF. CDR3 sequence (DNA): TGTGCCAGCAGCCAAGCGGGGGAGACAGATACGCAGTATTTT.

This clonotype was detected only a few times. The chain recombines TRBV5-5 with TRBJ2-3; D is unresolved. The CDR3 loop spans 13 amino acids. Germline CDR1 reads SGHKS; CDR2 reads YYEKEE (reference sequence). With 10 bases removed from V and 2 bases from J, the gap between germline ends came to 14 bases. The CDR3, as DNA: TGTGCCGCCTCGGAGATTCCCACAGATACGCAGTATTTT. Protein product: CAASEIPTDTQYF.

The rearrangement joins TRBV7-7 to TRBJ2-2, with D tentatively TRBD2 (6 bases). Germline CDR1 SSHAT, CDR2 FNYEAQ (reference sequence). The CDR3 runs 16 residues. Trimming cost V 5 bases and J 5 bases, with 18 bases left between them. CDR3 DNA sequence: TGTGCCAGCAGCCCGGTGTTGGGAGGAAGGACCGGGGAGCTGTTTTTT. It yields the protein CASSPVLGGRTGELFF.

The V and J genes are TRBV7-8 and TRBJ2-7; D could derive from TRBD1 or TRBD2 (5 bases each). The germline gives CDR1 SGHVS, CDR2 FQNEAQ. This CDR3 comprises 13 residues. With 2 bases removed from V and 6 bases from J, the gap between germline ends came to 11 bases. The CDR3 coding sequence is TGTGCCAGCAGCTTAATAACTGGGGGCGAGCAGTACTTC. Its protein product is CASSLITGGEQYF.

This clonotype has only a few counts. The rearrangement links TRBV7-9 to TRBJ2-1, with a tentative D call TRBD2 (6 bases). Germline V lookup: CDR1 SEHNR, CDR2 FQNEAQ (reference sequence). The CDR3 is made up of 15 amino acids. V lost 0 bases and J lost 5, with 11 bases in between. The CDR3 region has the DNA TGTGCCAGCAGCTTAGCAGGGACTCTGAACAATGAGCAGTTCTTC. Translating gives CASSLAGTLNNEQFF.

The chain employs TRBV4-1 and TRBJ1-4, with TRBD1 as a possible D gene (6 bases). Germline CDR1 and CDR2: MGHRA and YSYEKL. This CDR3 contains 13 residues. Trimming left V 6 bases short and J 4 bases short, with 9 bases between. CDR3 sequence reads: CASRQGGNEKLFF. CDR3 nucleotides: TGCGCCAGCAGACAGGGCGGTAATGAAAAACTGTTTTTT.

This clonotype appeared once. The DNA for the CDR3 is TGTGCCAGCAGTGAGAGACAGGGGGAGGAGACCCAGTACTTC. Translation gives CASSERQGEETQYF. The chain combines TRBV2 with TRBJ2-5; 9 bases line up with TRBD1. The CDR3 runs 14 residues. The germline gives CDR1 SNHLY, CDR2 FYNNEI. V was pared by 3 bases and J by 5 bases, with 4 bases of the junction left unmatched. Full variable domain (rest looked up from reference TRBV2 and TRBJ2-5): EPEVTQTPSHQVTQMGQEVILRCVPISNHLYFYWYRQILGQKVEFLVSFYNNEISEKSEIFDDQFSVERPDGSNFTLKIRSTKLEDSAMYFCASSERQGEETQYFGPGTRLLVL.

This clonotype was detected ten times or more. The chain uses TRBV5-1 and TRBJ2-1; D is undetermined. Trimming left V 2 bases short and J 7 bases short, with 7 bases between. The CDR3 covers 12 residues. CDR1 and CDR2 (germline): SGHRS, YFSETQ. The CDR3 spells CASSFLDNEQFF. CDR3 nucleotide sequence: TGCGCCAGCAGCTTCCTGGATAATGAGCAGTTCTTC.

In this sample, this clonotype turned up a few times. The CDR3 DNA reads as TGTGCCATCAGTGGGTCAGACGGCACAGATACGCAGTATTTT. This translates into CAISGSDGTDTQYF. This chain connects TRBV10-3 to TRBJ2-3; D unresolved. V was trimmed by 4 bases and J by 1 base, leaving 9 bases between them. Germline lookup yields CDR1 ENHRY and CDR2 SYGVKD. The CDR3 length is 14 residues.

In DNA, the CDR3 is TGCAGTGCTACAACTATACAGGAAGGGACAGATACGCAGTATTTT. It translates to CSATTIQEGTDTQYF. This chain links TRBV20-1 with TRBJ2-3; D perhaps matches TRBD1 (5 bases). Between the trimmed V and J ends, which lost 4 bases and 3 bases, there was a span of 17 bases. The CDR3 is 15 amino acids. The germline gives CDR1 DFQATT, CDR2 SNEGSKA (reference sequence).

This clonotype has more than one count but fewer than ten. The CDR3 is CASSLMVEGGELFF. CDR3 coding DNA: TGTGCCAGCAGTTTAATGGTCGAGGGCGGGGAGCTGTTTTTT. The chain couples TRBV12-3 or TRBV12-4 to TRBJ2-2; possibly TRBD2 for D (5 bases). The CDR3 sequence is 14 residues long. V gave up 2 bases and J gave up 7 bases, with 11 bases separating them.

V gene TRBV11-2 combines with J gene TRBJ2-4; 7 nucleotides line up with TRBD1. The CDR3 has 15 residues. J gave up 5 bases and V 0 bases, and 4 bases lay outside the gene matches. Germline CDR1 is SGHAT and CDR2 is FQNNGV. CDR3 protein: CASSLDFGTENIQYF. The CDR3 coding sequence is TGTGCCAGCAGCTTAGATTTCGGGACAGAAAACATTCAGTACTTC.

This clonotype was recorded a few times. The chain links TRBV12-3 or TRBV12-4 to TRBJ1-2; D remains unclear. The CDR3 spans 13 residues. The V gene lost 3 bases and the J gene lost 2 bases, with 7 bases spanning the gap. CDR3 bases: TGTGCCAGCAGTTTCGCGGCGAACTATGGCTACACCTTC. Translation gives CASSFAANYGYTF.

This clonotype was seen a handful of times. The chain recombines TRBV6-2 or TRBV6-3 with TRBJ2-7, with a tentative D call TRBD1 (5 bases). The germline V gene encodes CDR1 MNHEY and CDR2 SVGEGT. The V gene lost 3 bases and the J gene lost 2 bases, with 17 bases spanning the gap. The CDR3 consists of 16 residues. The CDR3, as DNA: TGTGCCAGCAGTTATTATAGTGGGGCAGAAACCTACGAGCAGTACTTC. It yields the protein CASSYYSGAETYEQYF.

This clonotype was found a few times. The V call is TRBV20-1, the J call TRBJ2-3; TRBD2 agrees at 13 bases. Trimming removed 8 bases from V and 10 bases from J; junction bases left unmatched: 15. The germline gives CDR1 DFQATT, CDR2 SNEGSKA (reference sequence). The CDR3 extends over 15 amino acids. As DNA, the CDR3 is TGCAGTCTCACGATTGGACTAGCGGGGGTTCGAGCGCAGTATTTT. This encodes CSLTIGLAGVRAQYF.

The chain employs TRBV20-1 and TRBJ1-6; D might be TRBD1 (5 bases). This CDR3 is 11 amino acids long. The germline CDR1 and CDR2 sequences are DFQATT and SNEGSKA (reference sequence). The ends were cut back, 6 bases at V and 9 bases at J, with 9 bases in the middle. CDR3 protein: CSAPGGSPLHF. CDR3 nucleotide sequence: TGCAGTGCCCCGGGGGGTTCACCCCTCCACTTT.

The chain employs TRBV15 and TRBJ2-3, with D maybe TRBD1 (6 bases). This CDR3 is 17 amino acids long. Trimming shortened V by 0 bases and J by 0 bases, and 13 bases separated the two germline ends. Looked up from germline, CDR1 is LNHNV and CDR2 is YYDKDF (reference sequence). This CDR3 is CATSRDRRQGSTDTQYF. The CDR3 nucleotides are TGTGCCACCAGCAGAGATCGGAGGCAGGGGAGCACAGATACGCAGTATTTT.

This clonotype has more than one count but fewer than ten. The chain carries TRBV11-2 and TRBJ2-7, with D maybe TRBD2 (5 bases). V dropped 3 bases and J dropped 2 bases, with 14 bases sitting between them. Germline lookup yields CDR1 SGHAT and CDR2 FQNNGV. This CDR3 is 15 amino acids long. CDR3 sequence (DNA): TGTGCCAGCAGCTTTCGCGGACTCGACGCCTACGAGCAGTACTTC. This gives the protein CASSFRGLDAYEQYF.

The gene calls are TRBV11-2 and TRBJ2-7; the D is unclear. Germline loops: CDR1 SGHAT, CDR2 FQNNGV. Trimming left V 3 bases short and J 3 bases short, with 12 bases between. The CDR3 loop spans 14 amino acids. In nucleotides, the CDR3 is TGTGCCAGCAGCTTTATGGATGGGGACTACGAGCAGTACTTC. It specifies CASSFMDGDYEQYF.

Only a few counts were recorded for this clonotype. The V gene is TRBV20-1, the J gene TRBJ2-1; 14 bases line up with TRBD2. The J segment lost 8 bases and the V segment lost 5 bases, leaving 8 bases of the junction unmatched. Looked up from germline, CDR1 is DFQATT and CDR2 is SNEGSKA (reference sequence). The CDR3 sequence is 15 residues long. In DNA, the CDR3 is TGCAGTGCTGGACACCGGACTAGCGGGGGGCATGAGCAGTTCTTC. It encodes CSAGHRTSGGHEQFF.

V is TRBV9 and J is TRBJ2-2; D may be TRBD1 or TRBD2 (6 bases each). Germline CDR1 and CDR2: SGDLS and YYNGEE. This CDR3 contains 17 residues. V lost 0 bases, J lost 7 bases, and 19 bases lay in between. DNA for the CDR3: TGTGCCAGCAGCGTAGAAGAGGGGGGCATTGGGGGCGGGGAGCTGTTTTTT. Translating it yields CASSVEEGGIGGGELFF.